A single sample gave rise to the 29 T cell receptor beta chains below, sequenced in a study of long-term antiretroviral therapy in people with HIV. Running of the v3.0 immunoSEQ assay took place at survey level. This table comes from immunoSEQ multiplex PCR, and its TCRdb copy is limited to in-frame clones, with some not included. The sample includes about 25,000 clones, 80% to 90% seen only once; the top ten take 15%. Sequences were derived from unsorted PBMCs, sampled 1.2 years after starting antiretroviral therapy. Receptors were obtained from a man aged 45-60 years with HIV.

This clone was recorded once. The chain couples TRBV9 to TRBJ2-2, with unresolved D. There are 15 residues in the CDR3. V was clipped by 0 bases and J by 5 bases, with 11 bases between them. From germline, CDR1 is SGDLS and CDR2 YYNGEE. DNA for the CDR3: TGTGCCAGCAGCGTAGGTACAGTAGGTACCGGGGAGCTGTTTTTT. It yields the protein CASSVGTVGTGELFF.

The V and J genes are TRBV13 and TRBJ2-1; TRBD2 matches 7 bases. V trimming: 5 bases; J trimming: 7 bases; junction bases outside the gene matches: 11. This CDR3 comprises 15 residues. CDR1 is PRHDT and CDR2 is FYEKMQ in the germline V gene (reference sequence). The DNA for the CDR3 is TGTGCCAGCAGCGGCGGGACTATCGACCCGAATGAGCAGTTCTTC. It yields the protein CASSGGTIDPNEQFF.

The chain recombines TRBV18 with TRBJ2-2; tentatively, D is TRBD2 (5 bases). Per the germline V gene, CDR1 is KGHSH and CDR2 is LQKENI. The CDR3 runs to 15 residues. V was pared by 3 bases and J by 0 bases, with 8 bases between. CDR3 nucleotide sequence: TGTGCCAGCTCACCTCGGGATACGAACACCGGGGAGCTGTTTTTT. Encoded protein: CASSPRDTNTGELFF.

This clone has just a few counts. The chain uses TRBV28 and TRBJ1-5, with D unclear. This CDR3 comprises 11 residues. Germline V CDR1 and CDR2: MDHEN, SYDVKM. V was clipped by 4 bases and J by 9 bases, with 7 bases between them. The CDR3 here is CASSSLPPQHF. CDR3 bases: TGTGCCAGCAGTTCACTACCGCCCCAGCATTTT.

J is TRBJ2-3 and V is TRBV7-3; 8 bases line up with TRBD1. This CDR3 is 17 amino acids long. Trimming at V came to 5 bases and at J to 4 bases, leaving 14 bases not matched to a gene. Per germline, CDR1 SGHTA and CDR2 FQGTGA. The CDR3 is CASSLHGSGGGPDTQYF. DNA of the CDR3: TGTGCCAGCAGCCTCCACGGTTCAGGGGGCGGTCCAGATACGCAGTATTTT.

This clone is medium-sized. The chain has TRBV4-1 and TRBJ2-1; 8 bases fit TRBD2. CDR3 size: 14 residues. After removal of 1 base from V and 8 bases from J, the junction contained 4 bases not matched to a gene. CDR1 and CDR2 from the germline V gene are MGHRA and YSYEKL. The CDR3 sequence is CASSQGPGGDEQFF. DNA for the CDR3: TGCGCCAGCAGCCAAGGCCCGGGAGGGGATGAGCAGTTCTTC.

The V call is TRBV6-1, the J call TRBJ2-7, with 8 nucleotides matching TRBD2. V lost 4 bases to trimming and J lost 0 bases; unmatched junction nucleotides: 11. This CDR3 is built from 17 residues. Germline V gene data show CDR1 as MNHNS and CDR2 as SASEGT. The CDR3 is CASSGFITGGSSYEQYF. For the CDR3, the DNA is TGTGCCAGCAGTGGATTTATTACGGGGGGGAGCTCCTACGAGCAGTACTTC.

V usage is TRBV27 and J usage is TRBJ2-6; 8 bases align to TRBD2. The CDR3 contains 16 residues. V was pared by 6 bases and J by 2 bases, with 6 bases of the junction left unmatched. Germline V lookup: CDR1 MNHEY, CDR2 SMNVEV (reference sequence). The CDR3 DNA follows: TGTGCCAGCAGGCCGGGAGGGGAAACTGGGGCCAACGTCCTGACTTTC. Its protein product is CASRPGGETGANVLTF.

This chain connects TRBV7-2 to TRBJ2-4; weak D call: TRBD2 (5 bases). The germline gives CDR1 SGHTA, CDR2 FQGNSA. Trimming took off 3 bases at V and 6 bases at J, with 9 bases between the two ends. The CDR3 loop spans 13 amino acids. This CDR3 is CASSLREGNIQYF. The CDR3 DNA is TGTGCCAGCAGCTTGCGCGAGGGAAACATTCAGTACTTC.

V usage is TRBV2 and J usage is TRBJ1-2, with 12 nucleotides matching TRBD1. CDR3 length: 17 amino acids. Germline CDR1 SNHLY, CDR2 FYNNEI. The ends lost 1 base at V and 3 bases at J; junction bases unmatched: 6. The chain's CDR3 is CASSEGGDRGHHYGYTF. CDR3 DNA: TGTGCCAGCAGTGAAGGGGGGGACAGGGGGCATCACTATGGCTACACCTTC.

To note about this clone: This sample includes further DNA sequences coding for the same CDR3. The chain recombines TRBV29-1 with TRBJ1-1; weak D call: TRBD1 (5 bases). From germline, CDR1 is SQVTM and CDR2 ANQGSEA. V was trimmed by 4 bases and J by 5 bases, leaving 8 bases between them. This CDR3 is 11 amino acids long. The CDR3 DNA reads as TGCAGCGTTGGGGAGGGGACTGAAGCTTTCTTT. Translating gives CSVGEGTEAFF.

The chain has TRBV2 and TRBJ1-2; TRBD1 is a possible D gene (6 bases). The germline gives CDR1 SNHLY, CDR2 FYNNEI. CDR3 length: 14 residues. V shed 7 bases and J shed 8 bases, with 20 bases lying between them. The CDR3 loop is CASTGTSRKAGYTF. CDR3 in DNA: TGTGCCAGCACAGGGACATCTAGAAAAGCCGGCTACACCTTC.

The rearrangement uses TRBV27 and TRBJ1-2; possibly TRBD1 for D (5 bases). With 6 bases removed from V and 8 bases from J, the gap between germline ends came to 16 bases. The CDR3 extends over 13 amino acids. Germline V lookup: CDR1 MNHEY, CDR2 SMNVEV (reference sequence). CDR3 sequence (DNA): TGTGCCAGCAGAGGACACGACCGTTTCGGCTACACCTTC. This translates into CASRGHDRFGYTF.

The gene calls are TRBV28 and TRBJ1-5; perhaps TRBD1 as D (5 bases). CDR1 and CDR2 (germline): MDHEN, SYDVKM. The CDR3 is 14 amino acids. Trimming stripped 8 bases from V and 0 bases from J, with 11 bases between. The CDR3 DNA follows: TGTGCCAGCGCCTTGGGGGGTAGCAATCAGCCCCAGCATTTT. Its protein product is CASALGGSNQPQHF.

V gene TRBV27 combines with J gene TRBJ1-1, with D hard to call. Germline V gene sequence: CDR1 MNHEY, CDR2 SMNVEV (reference sequence). Trimming left V 0 bases short and J 4 bases short, with 12 bases between. The CDR3 extends over 15 amino acids. CDR3: CASSLSSWAVTEAFF. CDR3 in DNA: TGTGCCAGCAGTTTATCGAGTTGGGCGGTCACTGAAGCTTTCTTT.

The chain recombines TRBV7-2 with TRBJ1-2, with D perhaps matching TRBD1 (5 bases). The CDR3 is 14 amino acids. Germline V gene data show CDR1 as SGHTA and CDR2 as FQGNSA. Between the trimmed V and J ends, which lost 1 base and 4 bases, there was a span of 10 bases. The DNA of the CDR3 is TGTGCCAGCAGCTTAGGGGGCCAGACCTATGGCTACACCTTC. Translating it yields CASSLGGQTYGYTF.

The genes are TRBV29-1 and TRBJ1-1; the D is unclear. CDR1 SQVTM and CDR2 ANQGSEA come from the germline V gene. The ends were cut back, 2 bases at V and 3 bases at J, with 4 bases in the middle. The CDR3 is 11 amino acids. For the CDR3, the DNA is TGCAGCGTTGAAAGGTACACTGAAGCTTTCTTT. Protein product: CSVERYTEAFF.

The V call is TRBV27, the J call TRBJ2-7; 7 nucleotides line up with TRBD1. V lost 6 bases to trimming and J lost 4 bases; unmatched junction nucleotides: 9. CDR1 is MNHEY and CDR2 is SMNVEV in the germline V gene (reference sequence). The CDR3 runs to 14 residues. CDR3 protein: CASSDRDRPYEQYF. The CDR3 nucleotides read TGTGCCAGCAGCGACCGGGACAGACCTTACGAGCAGTACTTC.

The CDR3 DNA sequence: TGTGCCAGCAGTTGGGGGCTACAAAGTCGGGCCAACGTCCTGACTTTC. The encoded protein is CASSWGLQSRANVLTF. The rearrangement uses TRBV27 and TRBJ2-6, with D maybe TRBD1 (6 bases). CDR1 is MNHEY, CDR2 SMNVEV, per germline (reference sequence). V was cut by 4 bases and J by 5 bases, with 15 bases left in between. There are 16 residues in the CDR3. Full variable domain (rest looked up from reference TRBV27 and TRBJ2-6): EAQVTQNPRYLITVTGKKLTVTCSQNMNHEYMSWYRQDPGLGLRQIYYSMNVEVTDKGDVPEGYKVSRKEKRNFPLILESPSPNQTSLYFCASSWGLQSRANVLTFGAGSRLTVL.

Only one count was recorded for this clone. This sequence joins TRBV4-3 and TRBJ1-1; D is uncertain. CDR3 length: 15 residues. The V end lost 0 bases, the J end lost 7 bases, and 15 bases lay between the germline ends. Germline assignment: CDR1 LGHNA and CDR2 YSLEER. In DNA form, the CDR3 reads TGCGCCAGCAGCCAAGAATCTAGGGCCTACCATGAAGCTTTCTTT. As protein: CASSQESRAYHEAFF.

The rearrangement joins TRBV13 to TRBJ1-2, with TRBD1 as a possible D gene (6 bases). The V end was cut by 7 bases, the J end by 3 bases, with 21 bases between. CDR3 length: 16 amino acids. In germline, CDR1 is PRHDT, CDR2 FYEKMQ (reference sequence). The CDR3 DNA follows: TGTGCCAGCACCGCCACCGGGGACAACCCCTACTATGGCTACACCTTC. This sequence encodes CASTATGDNPYYGYTF.

The chain links TRBV10-3 to TRBJ1-1; a weak D match, TRBD1 (6 bases). Germline V CDR1 and CDR2: ENHRY, SYGVKD. The CDR3 spans 14 residues. V was shortened by 0 bases and J by 1 base, with 6 bases between the two germline ends. This CDR3 is CAISESGQNTEAFF. Here the CDR3 DNA reads TGTGCCATCAGTGAGTCGGGACAGAACACTGAAGCTTTCTTT.

J is TRBJ2-4 and V is TRBV7-9, with TRBD1 identical over 7 bases. Germline V lookup: CDR1 SEHNR, CDR2 FQNEAQ (reference sequence). This CDR3 has 19 amino acids. The J segment lost 0 bases and the V segment lost 3 bases, leaving 14 bases of the junction unmatched. The CDR3, as DNA: TGTGCCAGCAGCTTTGGACAGGAATCTACGATGCTAGCCAAAAACATTCAGTACTTC. It translates to CASSFGQESTMLAKNIQYF. Supplemented by reference TRBV7-9 and TRBJ2-4, the full variable domain reads DTGVSQNPRHKITKRGQNVTFRCDPISEHNRLYWYRQTLGQGPEFLTYFQNEAQLEKSRLLSDRFSAERPKGSFSTLEIQRTEQGDSAMYLCASSFGQESTMLAKNIQYFGAGTRLSVL.

V is TRBV10-3 and J is TRBJ1-2; D perhaps matches TRBD1 (5 bases). V lost 4 bases and J 8 bases, leaving 14 bases between the germline ends. The length of the CDR3 is 13 residues. CDR1 ENHRY and CDR2 SYGVKD come from the germline V gene. Here the CDR3 DNA reads TGTGCCATCAGTGGGGGACTGACCTGGGGCTACACCTTC. This encodes CAISGGLTWGYTF.

The table lists this clone with a few counts. This rearrangement joins TRBV18 to TRBJ1-2, with 8 nucleotides matching TRBD1. The germline gives CDR1 KGHSH, CDR2 LQKENI. The CDR3 sequence is 14 residues long. J gave up 6 bases and V 2 bases, and 5 bases lay outside the gene matches. The CDR3 loop is CASSPMTTGDGYTF. The DNA of the CDR3 is TGTGCCAGCTCACCAATGACGACAGGGGATGGCTACACCTTC.

V gene TRBV5-5 combines with J gene TRBJ1-2; D unclear. Per germline, CDR1 SGHKS and CDR2 YYEKEE (reference sequence). V was trimmed by 1 base and J by 2 bases, leaving 3 bases between them. The CDR3 has 12 amino acids. The CDR3 reads CASSLWNYGYTF. The CDR3 nucleotides read TGTGCCAGCAGCTTGTGGAACTATGGCTACACCTTC.

This clone was found once. The J gene is TRBJ1-5, the V gene TRBV5-1, with 7 bases lining up with TRBD1. Germline V gene lookup returns CDR1 SGHRS and CDR2 YFSETQ. Trimming took 4 bases from V and 4 from J; bases not matched to a gene: 8. The CDR3 has 15 residues. CDR3 residues: CASSPDRVGNQPQHF. As DNA, the CDR3 is TGCGCCAGCAGCCCCGACAGGGTGGGGAATCAGCCCCAGCATTTT.

The chain combines TRBV7-2 with TRBJ2-7, with D perhaps TRBD1 or TRBD2 (5 bases each). The V gene lost 1 base and the J gene lost 3 bases, with 10 bases spanning the gap. This CDR3 is built from 14 residues. Germline values: CDR1 SGHTA, CDR2 FQGNSA. CDR3 in DNA: TGTGCCAGCAGCTTAGGCTCAGGGAGCTACGAGCAGTACTTC. It specifies CASSLGSGSYEQYF.

J is TRBJ1-5 and V is TRBV5-6; possible D gene TRBD1, 5 bases. CDR1 and CDR2 from the germline V gene are SGHDT and YYEEEE. The CDR3 covers 13 residues. The V end was cut by 0 bases, the J end by 12 bases, with 13 bases between. The CDR3 here is CASSLGEGSFQHF. CDR3 DNA sequence: TGTGCCAGCAGCTTGGGGGAGGGGTCTTTCCAGCATTTT.